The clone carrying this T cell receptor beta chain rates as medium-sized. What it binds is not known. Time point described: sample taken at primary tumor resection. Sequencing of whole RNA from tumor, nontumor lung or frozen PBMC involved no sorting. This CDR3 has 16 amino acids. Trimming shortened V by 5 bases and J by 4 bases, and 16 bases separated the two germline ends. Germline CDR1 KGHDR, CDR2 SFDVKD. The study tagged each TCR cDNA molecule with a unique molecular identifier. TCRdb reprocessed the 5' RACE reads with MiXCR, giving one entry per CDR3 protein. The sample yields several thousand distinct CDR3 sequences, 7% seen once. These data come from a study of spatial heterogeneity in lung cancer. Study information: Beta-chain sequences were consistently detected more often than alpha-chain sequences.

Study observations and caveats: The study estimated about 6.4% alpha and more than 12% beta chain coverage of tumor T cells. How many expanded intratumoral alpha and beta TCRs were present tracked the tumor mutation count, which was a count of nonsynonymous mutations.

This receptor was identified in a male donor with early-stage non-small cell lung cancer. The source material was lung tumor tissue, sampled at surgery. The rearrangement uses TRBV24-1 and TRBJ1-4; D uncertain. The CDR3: CATSAPSDGGNEKLFF. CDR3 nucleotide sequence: TGTGCCACCAGTGCCCCCTCGGACGGCGGTAATGAAAAACTGTTTTTT.